Presented here are 8 T cell receptor beta chains from one specimen sequenced in a study of blood T cell repertoires in COVID-19. Using immunoSEQ multiplex PCR, the repertoire was profiled, and TCRdb retains in-frame clones only, with some absent. The sample contains 200,000 to 250,000 clones, roughly nine tenths of which appear only once. Sequencing input: peripheral blood. The receptor set was obtained from a man in his sixties with acute or convalescent COVID-19.

V is TRBV28 and J is TRBJ2-2, with a tentative D call TRBD2 (7 bases). CDR1 MDHEN and CDR2 SYDVKM come from the germline V gene. The CDR3 runs to 19 residues. V was shortened by 1 base and J by 7 bases, with 25 bases between the two germline ends. The CDR3 nucleotides are TGTGCCAGCAGTTTATTGAACGGCGGTGCGGGGGCGGTAGGCGGGGAGCTGTTTTTT. It codes for CASSLLNGGAGAVGGELFF.

The chain recombines TRBV29-1 with TRBJ1-2; D not resolved. V was pared by 3 bases and J by 8 bases, with 19 bases between. Per the germline V gene, CDR1 is SQVTM and CDR2 is ANQGSEA. This CDR3 contains 14 residues. CDR3 DNA: TGCAGCGTTGATCCCGCCACGGGAATCAGCGGCTACACCTTC. Protein sequence: CSVDPATGISGYTF.

This clone has a handful of counts. This chain links TRBV7-2 with TRBJ2-5, with D possibly being TRBD2 (5 bases). With 2 bases removed from V and 0 bases from J, the gap between germline ends came to 16 bases. The CDR3 is 17 amino acids. Germline assignment: CDR1 SGHTA and CDR2 FQGNSA. The DNA of the CDR3 is TGTGCCAGCAGCTTATCTCGCGCCACGGGGAACCAAGAGACCCAGTACTTC. Protein: CASSLSRATGNQETQYF.

This clone was picked up one time. The CDR3 sequence: CASSMTATDTQYF. CDR3 nucleotide sequence: TGCGCCAGCAGCATGACAGCCACAGATACGCAGTATTTT. The chain couples TRBV5-1 to TRBJ2-3; D might be TRBD1 (5 bases). Deletions cut 4 bases from V and 2 bases from J, with 8 bases between. Germline loops: CDR1 SGHRS, CDR2 YFSETQ. The length of the CDR3 is 13 residues.

This clone was recorded only once. The chain uses TRBV27 and TRBJ2-7, with 10 bases that match TRBD2. V shed 6 bases and J 2 bases; nucleotides not matched to a gene: 7. CDR1 and CDR2 (germline): MNHEY, SMNVEV (reference sequence). The CDR3 runs to 15 residues. CDR3 bases: TGTGCCAGCAGGAGTCGGACTAGCGGAGCCTACGAGCAGTACTTC. This encodes CASRSRTSGAYEQYF.

This sequence joins TRBV6-2 or TRBV6-3 and TRBJ1-5; the D gene is possibly TRBD1 (6 bases). V was clipped by 2 bases and J by 0 bases, with 14 bases between them. Germline CDR1 is MNHEY and CDR2 is SVGEGT. The CDR3 is 17 residues long. CDR3 coding DNA: TGTGCCAGCAGTTACGGCGAGGGACAACGTAGCAATCAGCCCCAGCATTTT. This gives the protein CASSYGEGQRSNQPQHF.

V is TRBV6-5 and J is TRBJ2-5; tentative D call: TRBD2 (5 bases). This CDR3 comprises 13 residues. Trimming cost V 4 bases and J 1 base, with 7 bases left between them. The germline CDR1 and CDR2 sequences are MNHEY and SVGAGI. The CDR3 reads CASSSGSQETQYF. As DNA, the CDR3 is TGTGCCAGCAGTTCGGGGAGCCAAGAGACCCAGTACTTC.

This chain uses TRBV9 with TRBJ1-1; 8 bases match TRBD1. V was pared by 3 bases and J by 3 bases, with 4 bases of the junction left unmatched. The CDR3 spans 14 residues. CDR1 and CDR2 from the germline V gene are SGDLS and YYNGEE. Here the CDR3 DNA reads TGTGCCAGCAGCGGTCACAGGGGGGACACTGAAGCTTTCTTT. The encoded protein is CASSGHRGDTEAFF.